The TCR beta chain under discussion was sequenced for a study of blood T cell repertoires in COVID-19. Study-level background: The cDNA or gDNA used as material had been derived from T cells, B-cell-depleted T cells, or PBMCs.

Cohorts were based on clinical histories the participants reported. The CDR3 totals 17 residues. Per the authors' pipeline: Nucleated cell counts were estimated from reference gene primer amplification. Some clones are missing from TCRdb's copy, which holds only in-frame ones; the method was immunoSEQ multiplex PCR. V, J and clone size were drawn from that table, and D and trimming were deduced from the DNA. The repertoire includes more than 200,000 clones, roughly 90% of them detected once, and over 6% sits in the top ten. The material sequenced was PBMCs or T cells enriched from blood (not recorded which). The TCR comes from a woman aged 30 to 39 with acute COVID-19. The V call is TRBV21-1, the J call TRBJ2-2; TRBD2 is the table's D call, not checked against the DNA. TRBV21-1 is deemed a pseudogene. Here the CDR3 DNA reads TGTGCCAGCAGCAAAGTGAGAAGTCTTCTTTACGGCGGGGAGCTGTTTTTT. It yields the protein CASSKVRSLLYGGELFF.